This TCR beta chain was documented in a study of somatic mutations in cytotoxic T cells in rheumatoid arthritis. Whole-study context: The researchers flow-sorted some T-cell populations stained with V beta antibodies and got nearly 100% purity, and these included V beta1+ cells sequenced for TCRB.

Positive magnetic bead selection separated CD4+ and CD8+ cells, and flow cytometry confirmed purity. Germline V gives CDR1 MNHEY, CDR2 SMNVEV (reference sequence). This CDR3 comprises 13 residues. V gave up 2 bases and J gave up 4 bases, with 9 bases separating them. Study-wide results and limits: The largest CD8+ clone made up over 20% of CD8+ cells in 8 of 65 patients. Unlike healthy controls, rheumatoid arthritis patients had CD8+ clonality that increased with age.

Regarding this clone: Its antigen is not known.

Data came from immunoSEQ multiplex PCR; TCRdb stores just in-frame clones and leaves some out. Counted here are more than 1,400 clones, 76% occurring once; the ten biggest clones make up about 15%. The receptor was isolated from an adult with rheumatoid arthritis. The chain links TRBV27 to TRBJ2-7, with D tentatively TRBD1 (5 bases). Material for sequencing was CD8+ T cells sorted from blood. CDR3 amino acids: CASSLGQPYEQYF. The CDR3 coding sequence is TGTGCCAGCAGTTTAGGACAACCATACGAGCAGTACTTC.